The entry below describes one T cell receptor (beta chain). Antigen: not known. Per germline, CDR1 LGHDT and CDR2 YNNKEL (reference sequence). The CDR3 totals 15 residues. These data belong to a study of T cells expressing NK-cell markers. Overall study: Seven of the eight sequenced donors were classified as HCMV-seropositive, and one was classified as seronegative. Whole-study results and caveats: Dominant NKG2C+ clonotypes accounted for roughly 1.0-7.0% of CD8+ T cells in about six donors.

TCRdb reprocessed the 5' RACE reads and stores each CDR3 protein as one record, lacking DNA. The table for this sample gives around 180,000 distinct CDR3 sequences. The receptor comes from a man aged 18-75 years in good health. Sequenced: blood T cells: a sorted CD56 or NKG2C T cell subset, CD4+ or CD8+ T cells, or bulk PBMC T cells (not recorded which). The rearrangement uses TRBV3-1 and TRBJ2-7. CDR3 protein: CASSQDWAGTYEQYF.